This is a list of T cell receptor beta chains from one sample in a study of early T cells in non-severe SARS-CoV-2 infection. TCRdb recomputed calls from the 5' RACE reads with MiXCR, one row per CDR3 protein. The sample carries around 49,000 distinct CDR3 sequences, over 3.5% recorded once. Specimen: whole blood. All receptors come from an adult who was a healthcare worker with PCR-confirmed SARS-CoV-2 infection or an uninfected control (not recorded which). Each CDR3 is given with its conserved first and last residue. The order of the fields is J gene, V gene, D gene, clone size, CDR3 DNA, CDR3 protein. D genes are given only for firm matches. Size is stated for part of the rows, as once, few or many counts, or as a class when the clone is expanded.

j_call: TRBJ1-5; v_call: TRBV6-2/TRBV6-3; d_call: NA; clone_size: NA; cdr3_nt: TGTGCCAGCAGCCCAGGTATGGGTCAGCCCCAGCATTTT; cdr3_aa: CASSPGMGQPQHF
j_call: TRBJ2-7; v_call: TRBV18; d_call: TRBD2; clone_size: NA; cdr3_nt: TGTGCCAGCTCACCGAAAGCGGGGAACCTTCCCAACGAGCAGTACTTC; cdr3_aa: CASSPKAGNLPNEQYF
j_call: TRBJ2-5; v_call: TRBV7-9; d_call: TRBD2; clone_size: few; cdr3_nt: TGTGCCAGCAGCTTTGGGACTAGCGTGGAGACCCAGTACTTC; cdr3_aa: CASSFGTSVETQYF
j_call: TRBJ1-4; v_call: TRBV7-9; d_call: NA; clone_size: many; cdr3_nt: TGTGCCAGCAGCTTAGCGGGCTTATTGACGCATGAAAAACTGTTTTTT; cdr3_aa: CASSLAGLLTHEKLFF
j_call: TRBJ1-1; v_call: TRBV5-1; d_call: NA; clone_size: many; cdr3_nt: TGCGCCAGCAGCTTGGAAGTGAATGGGGAAGCTTTCTTT; cdr3_aa: CASSLEVNGEAFF
j_call: TRBJ2-3; v_call: TRBV6-5; d_call: NA; clone_size: many; cdr3_nt: TGTGCCAGCAGCCCCGGGTCCACAGATACGCAGTATTTT; cdr3_aa: CASSPGSTDTQYF
j_call: TRBJ2-1; v_call: TRBV7-2; d_call: TRBD2; clone_size: many; cdr3_nt: TGTGCCAGCAGCCCCCGACTAGCGGGTTCCTACAATGAGCAGTTCTTC; cdr3_aa: CASSPRLAGSYNEQFF
j_call: TRBJ1-1; v_call: TRBV14; d_call: NA; clone_size: few; cdr3_nt: TGTGCCAGCAGCCGTAGGGGACAATCGGGTTCTTCTGAAGCTTTCTTT; cdr3_aa: CASSRRGQSGSSEAFF
j_call: TRBJ2-2; v_call: TRBV30; d_call: TRBD1; clone_size: few; cdr3_nt: TGTGCCTCTTTGTTAGGACAGGGCTCCACCGGGGAGCTGTTTTTT; cdr3_aa: CASLLGQGSTGELFF
j_call: TRBJ1-3; v_call: TRBV3-1; d_call: NA; clone_size: many; cdr3_nt: TGTGCCAGCAGCCAGGTGACAGGCGTAGGTGGAAACACCATATATTTT; cdr3_aa: CASSQVTGVGGNTIYF
j_call: TRBJ2-1; v_call: TRBV6-6; d_call: TRBD1; clone_size: many; cdr3_nt: TGTGCCAGCAGTGACTCGCCCGGGACAGGGGGAGTCGATGAGCAGTTCTTC; cdr3_aa: CASSDSPGTGGVDEQFF
j_call: TRBJ1-4; v_call: TRBV29-1; d_call: NA; clone_size: many; cdr3_nt: TGCAGCGTTAGGAAAACTAATGAAAAACTGTTTTTT; cdr3_aa: CSVRKTNEKLFF
j_call: TRBJ2-7; v_call: TRBV7-2; d_call: NA; clone_size: many; cdr3_nt: TGTGCCAGCAGCGCAGGGGTCGACTCCTACGAGCAGTACTTC; cdr3_aa: CASSAGVDSYEQYF
j_call: TRBJ2-7; v_call: TRBV20-1; d_call: NA; clone_size: many; cdr3_nt: TGCAGTGCTTCATACCAGCGTTCGGGCTCCTACGAGCAGTACTTC; cdr3_aa: CSASYQRSGSYEQYF